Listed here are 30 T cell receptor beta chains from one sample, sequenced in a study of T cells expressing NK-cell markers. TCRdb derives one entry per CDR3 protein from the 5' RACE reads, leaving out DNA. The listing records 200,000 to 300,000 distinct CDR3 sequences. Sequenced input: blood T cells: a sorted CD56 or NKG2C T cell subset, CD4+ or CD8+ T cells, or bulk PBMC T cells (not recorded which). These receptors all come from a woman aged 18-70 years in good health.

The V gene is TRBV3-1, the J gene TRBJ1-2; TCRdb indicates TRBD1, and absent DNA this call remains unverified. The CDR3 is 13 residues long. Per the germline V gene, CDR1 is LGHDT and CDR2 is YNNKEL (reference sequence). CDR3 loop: CASSKGQNYGYTF.

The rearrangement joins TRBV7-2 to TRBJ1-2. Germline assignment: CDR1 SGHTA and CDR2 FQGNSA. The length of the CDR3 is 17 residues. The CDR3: CASSLASTGNPDYGYTF.

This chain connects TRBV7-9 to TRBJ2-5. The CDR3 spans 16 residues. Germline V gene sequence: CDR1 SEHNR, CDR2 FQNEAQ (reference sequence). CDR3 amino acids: CASAALWEPSGETQYF.

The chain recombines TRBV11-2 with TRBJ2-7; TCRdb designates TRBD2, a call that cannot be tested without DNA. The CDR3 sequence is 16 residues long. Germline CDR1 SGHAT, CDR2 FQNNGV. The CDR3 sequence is CASSSGLAGGSYEQYF.

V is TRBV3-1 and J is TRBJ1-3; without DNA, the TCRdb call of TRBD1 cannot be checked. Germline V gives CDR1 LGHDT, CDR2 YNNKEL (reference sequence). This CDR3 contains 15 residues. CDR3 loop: CASSQQGYSGNTIYF.

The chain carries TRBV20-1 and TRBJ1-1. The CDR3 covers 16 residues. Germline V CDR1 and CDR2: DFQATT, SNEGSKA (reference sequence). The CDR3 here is CSARDQGIFLNTEAFF.

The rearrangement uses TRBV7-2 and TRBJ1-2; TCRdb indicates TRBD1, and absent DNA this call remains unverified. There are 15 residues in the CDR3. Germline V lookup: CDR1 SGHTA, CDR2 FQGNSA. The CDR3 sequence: CASSGTGQGDYGYTF.

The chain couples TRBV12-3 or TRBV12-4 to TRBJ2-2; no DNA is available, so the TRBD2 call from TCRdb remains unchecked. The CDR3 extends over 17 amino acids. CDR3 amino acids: CASSFSAGKMNTGELFF.

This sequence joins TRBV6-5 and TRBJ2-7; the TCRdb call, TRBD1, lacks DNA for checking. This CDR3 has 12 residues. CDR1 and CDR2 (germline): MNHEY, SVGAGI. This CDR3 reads CASSYNGGRQYF.

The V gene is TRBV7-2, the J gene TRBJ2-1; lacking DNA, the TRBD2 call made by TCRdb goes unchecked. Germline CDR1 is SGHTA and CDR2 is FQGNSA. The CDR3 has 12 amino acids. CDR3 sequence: CASSLQLGGEFF.

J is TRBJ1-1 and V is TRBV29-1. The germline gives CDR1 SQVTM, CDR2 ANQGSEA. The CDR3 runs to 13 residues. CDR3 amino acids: CSVVGGMNTEAFF.

CDR3 in amino acids: CASSADGANTGELFF. This chain connects TRBV9 to TRBJ2-2. This CDR3 contains 15 residues. Germline V CDR1 and CDR2: SGDLS, YYNGEE.

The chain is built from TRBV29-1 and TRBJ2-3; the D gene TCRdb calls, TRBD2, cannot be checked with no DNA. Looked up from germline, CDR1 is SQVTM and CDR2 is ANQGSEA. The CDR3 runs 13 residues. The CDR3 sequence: CSVGLGSTDTQYF.

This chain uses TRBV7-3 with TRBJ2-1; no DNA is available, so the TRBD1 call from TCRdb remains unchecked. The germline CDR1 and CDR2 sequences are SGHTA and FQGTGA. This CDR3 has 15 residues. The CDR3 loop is CASSFEGASYNEQFF.

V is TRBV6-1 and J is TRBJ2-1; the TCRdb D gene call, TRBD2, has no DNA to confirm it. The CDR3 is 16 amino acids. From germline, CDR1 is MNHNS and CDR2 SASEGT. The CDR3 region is CASSEAAGVSYNEQFF.

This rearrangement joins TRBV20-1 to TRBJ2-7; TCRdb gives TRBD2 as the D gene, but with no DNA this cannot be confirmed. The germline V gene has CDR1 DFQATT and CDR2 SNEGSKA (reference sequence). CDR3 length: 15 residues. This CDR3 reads CSASLSGYSSYEQYF.

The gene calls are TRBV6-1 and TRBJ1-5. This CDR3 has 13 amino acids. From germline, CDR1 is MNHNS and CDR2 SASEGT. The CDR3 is CASSDSSNQPQHF.

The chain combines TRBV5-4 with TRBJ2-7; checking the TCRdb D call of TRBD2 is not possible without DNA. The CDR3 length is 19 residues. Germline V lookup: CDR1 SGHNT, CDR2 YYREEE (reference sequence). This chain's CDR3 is CASSLSPRNRGLAIYEQYF.

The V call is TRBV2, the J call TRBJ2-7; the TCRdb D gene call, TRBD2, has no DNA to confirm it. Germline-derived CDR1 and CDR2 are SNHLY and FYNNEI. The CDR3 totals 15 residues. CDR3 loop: CASSWTSGSLAEQYF. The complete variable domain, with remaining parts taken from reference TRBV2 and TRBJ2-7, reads EPEVTQTPSHQVTQMGQEVILRCVPISNHLYFYWYRQILGQKVEFLVSFYNNEISEKSEIFDDQFSVERPDGSNFTLKIRSTKLEDSAMYFCASSWTSGSLAEQYFGPGTRLTVT.

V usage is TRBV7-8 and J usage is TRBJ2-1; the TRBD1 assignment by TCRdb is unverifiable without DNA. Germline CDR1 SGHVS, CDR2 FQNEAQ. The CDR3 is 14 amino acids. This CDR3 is CASSWTRADNEQFF.

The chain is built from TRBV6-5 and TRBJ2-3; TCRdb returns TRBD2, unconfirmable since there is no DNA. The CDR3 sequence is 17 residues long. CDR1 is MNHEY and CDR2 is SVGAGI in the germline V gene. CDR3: CASSYRRLSGGTDTHYF.

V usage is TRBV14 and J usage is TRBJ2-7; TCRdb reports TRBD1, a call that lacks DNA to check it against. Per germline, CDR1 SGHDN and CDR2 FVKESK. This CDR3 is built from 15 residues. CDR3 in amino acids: CASSQDRTGYYEQYF. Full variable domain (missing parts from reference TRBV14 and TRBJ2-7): EAGVTQFPSHSVIEKGQTVTLRCDPISGHDNLYWYRRVMGKEIKFLLHFVKESKQDESGMPNNRFLAERTGGTYSTLKVQPAELEDSGVYFCASSQDRTGYYEQYFGPGTRLTVT.

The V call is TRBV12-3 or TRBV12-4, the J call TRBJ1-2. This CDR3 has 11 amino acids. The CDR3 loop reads CASSLGYGYTF.

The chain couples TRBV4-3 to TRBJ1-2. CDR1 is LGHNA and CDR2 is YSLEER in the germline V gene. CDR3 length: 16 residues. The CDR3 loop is CASSQVIDIWDYGYTF.

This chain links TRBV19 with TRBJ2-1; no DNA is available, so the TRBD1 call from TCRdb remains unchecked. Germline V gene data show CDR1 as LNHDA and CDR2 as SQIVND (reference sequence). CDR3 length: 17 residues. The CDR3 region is CASSIDSGGPQYNEQFF.

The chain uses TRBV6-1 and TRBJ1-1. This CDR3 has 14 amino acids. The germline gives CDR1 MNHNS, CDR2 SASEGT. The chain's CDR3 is CASRPSRENTEAFF.

The CDR3 region is CSATRQALNEKLFF. The V gene is TRBV20-1, the J gene TRBJ1-4; TCRdb's D call of TRBD1 is untestable without DNA. The CDR3 length is 14 residues. CDR1 DFQATT and CDR2 SNEGSKA come from the germline V gene (reference sequence).

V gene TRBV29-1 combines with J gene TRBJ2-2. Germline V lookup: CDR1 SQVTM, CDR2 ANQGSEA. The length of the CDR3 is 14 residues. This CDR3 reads CSVVGRGNTGELFF.

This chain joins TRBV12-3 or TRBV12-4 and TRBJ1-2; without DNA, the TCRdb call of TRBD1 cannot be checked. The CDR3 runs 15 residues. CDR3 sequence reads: CASSFGVGRVLGYTF.

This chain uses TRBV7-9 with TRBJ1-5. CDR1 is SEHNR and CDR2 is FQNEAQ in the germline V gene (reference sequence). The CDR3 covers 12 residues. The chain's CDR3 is CASSRDTQPQHF.